The source of this TCR beta chain is a study of cytomegalovirus exposure and HLA in healthy donors. Overall study: From about 170 million T cells, an earlier analysis saw 100 million to 140 million unique TCR beta sequences.

In the case of this clone: Its antigen remains unknown.

Researchers ran the PCR with 60 Vbeta and 13 Jbeta primers. Assay: immunoSEQ multiplex PCR; the TCRdb copy retains only in-frame clones and omits some. The sample holds roughly 220,000 clones. Each donor's status was that of a healthy bone marrow donor. Germline CDR1 and CDR2: SQVTM and ANQGSEA. There are 16 residues in the CDR3. The V and J ends lost 4 bases and 7 bases respectively, with 22 bases between them. Overall study findings and caveats: Data from an earlier analysis indicated that most TCR beta V segments were productive either about 90% or about 30% of the time.

Source material: PBMCs. The chain recombines TRBV29-1 with TRBJ1-4; possibly TRBD1 for D (5 bases). This clonotype originated in a girl aged 2-15 years in good health and CMV-seropositive. CDR3 in DNA: TGCAGCGTTGTGTGGCTGGGGCCAGGGAATAGTGAAAAACTGTTTTTT. Amino acids: CSVVWLGPGNSEKLFF. Based on the CDR3 plus reference TRBV29-1 and TRBJ1-4, the full variable domain is SAVISQKPSRDICQRGTSLTIQCQVDSQVTMMFWYRQQPGQSLTLIATANQGSEATYESGFVIDKFPISRPNLTFSTLTVSNMSPEDSSIYLCSVVWLGPGNSEKLFFGSGTQLSVL.